The 17 T cell receptor beta chains in this list originate from one sample, sequenced in a study of early T cells in non-severe SARS-CoV-2 infection. TCRdb ran MiXCR on the 5' RACE reads and lists one entry per CDR3 protein. The sample lists approximately 38,000 distinct CDR3 sequences; roughly 4.5% were seen once. The sequenced sample consisted of whole blood. The source is an adult who was a healthcare worker with PCR-confirmed SARS-CoV-2 infection or an uninfected control (not recorded which).

This clonotype was picked up many times. The rearrangement joins TRBV2 to TRBJ2-1; 8 bases line up with TRBD1. Germline CDR1 reads SNHLY; CDR2 reads FYNNEI. The CDR3 runs 12 residues. The V gene end was trimmed by 4 bases and the J gene end by 12 bases; junction bases not matched to a gene: 5. The CDR3 DNA is TGTGCCAGCAGTGTTACAGGGGGGAGGCAGTTCTTC. It codes for CASSVTGGRQFF.

This clonotype was seen repeatedly, ten times or more. V is TRBV11-3 and J is TRBJ2-3; D remains unclear. V lost 3 bases and J 1 base, leaving 2 bases between the germline ends. Germline V gene sequence: CDR1 SGHNT, CDR2 YENEEA. The CDR3 totals 12 residues. The CDR3 sequence: CASSFGTDTQYF. The CDR3 nucleotides read TGTGCCAGCAGCTTTGGCACAGATACGCAGTATTTT.

There are many counts of this clonotype. The CDR3, as DNA: TGTGCCAGCAGTTTTAATGTCGTGGGTGAGCAGTTCTTC. As protein: CASSFNVVGEQFF. The chain joins TRBV12-3 or TRBV12-4 to TRBJ2-1; D remains ambiguous. This CDR3 has 13 residues. Trimming cost V 3 bases and J 9 bases, with 12 bases left between them.

This clonotype was detected ten times or more. The rearrangement uses TRBV20-1 and TRBJ1-6, with 10 bases fitting TRBD1. The CDR3 is made up of 16 amino acids. J gave up 5 bases and V 0 bases, and 4 bases lay outside the gene matches. Germline CDR1 reads DFQATT; CDR2 reads SNEGSKA (reference sequence). The CDR3 here is CSARDLGTGDNSPLHF. The DNA of the CDR3 is TGCAGTGCTAGAGATCTCGGGACAGGGGATAATTCACCCCTCCACTTT.

The table lists this clonotype with a few counts. The chain couples TRBV6-2 or TRBV6-3 to TRBJ2-7; no definite D call. Germline V gives CDR1 MNHEY, CDR2 SVGEGT. The CDR3 is 11 amino acids. Trimming took 5 bases from V and 4 from J, leaving 6 bases between them. CDR3 region: CASSTGYEQYF. CDR3 in DNA: TGTGCCAGCAGTACTGGGTACGAGCAGTACTTC.

This clonotype was found many times. The V and J genes are TRBV6-1 and TRBJ2-2; 11 positions agree with TRBD2. In germline, CDR1 is MNHNS, CDR2 SASEGT. This CDR3 has 16 amino acids. V was clipped by 5 bases and J by 4 bases; unmatched bases: 6. CDR3 coding DNA: TGTGCCAGCAGTTTCCTAGCGGGAGGTACCACCGGGGAGCTGTTTTTT. Residues: CASSFLAGGTTGELFF.

This clonotype was found many times. The chain has TRBV7-6 and TRBJ2-1; TRBD1 is a possible D gene (6 bases). CDR1 and CDR2 (germline): SGHVS, FNYEAQ. Trimming shortened V by 5 bases and J by 3 bases, and 8 bases separated the two germline ends. The CDR3 extends over 13 amino acids. The CDR3 here is CASSIGGYNEQFF. CDR3 sequence (DNA): TGTGCCAGCAGCATAGGGGGCTACAATGAGCAGTTCTTC.

Many counts were recorded for this clonotype. The chain joins TRBV20-1 to TRBJ2-3, with 9 bases that match TRBD2. Germline CDR1 DFQATT, CDR2 SNEGSKA (reference sequence). This CDR3 has 15 residues. J gave up 6 bases and V 2 bases, and 9 bases lay outside the gene matches. CDR3 loop: CSARTIGLAGDTQYF. In nucleotides, the CDR3 is TGCAGTGCTAGAACAATAGGGCTAGCGGGGGATACGCAGTATTTT.

This clonotype was observed many times. The chain couples TRBV20-1 to TRBJ1-1, with a possible D match to TRBD1 (6 bases). Per germline, CDR1 DFQATT and CDR2 SNEGSKA (reference sequence). CDR3 length equals 16 residues. V lost 0 bases to trimming and J lost 7 bases, with 21 bases between them. The CDR3: CSARDPHRIRGGEAFF. CDR3 sequence (DNA): TGCAGTGCTAGAGATCCCCACAGAATCCGAGGGGGTGAAGCTTTCTTT.

This clonotype has ten or more counts. This chain joins TRBV10-3 and TRBJ2-7; 10 bases align to TRBD1. V lost 3 bases, J lost 4 bases, and 6 bases stayed unmatched. The germline V gene encodes CDR1 ENHRY and CDR2 SYGVKD. The CDR3 contains 15 residues. CDR3: CAISDGDRGLYEQYF. The DNA of the CDR3 is TGTGCCATCAGTGATGGGGACAGGGGCTTGTACGAGCAGTACTTC.

This clonotype was seen many times. The J gene is TRBJ2-5, the V gene TRBV7-9, with 11 positions matching TRBD2. Losses at the gene ends were 0 bases for V and 4 bases for J; bases not matched to a gene: 1. CDR1 SEHNR and CDR2 FQNEAQ come from the germline V gene (reference sequence). The CDR3 has 15 residues. The DNA for the CDR3 is TGTGCCAGCAGCTTAGCAGGGACTAGCGGAGAGACCCAGTACTTC. Translation: CASSLAGTSGETQYF.

This clonotype was seen repeatedly, ten times or more. The rearrangement uses TRBV4-1 and TRBJ1-5; 11 bases are a match to TRBD1. The CDR3 is made up of 15 amino acids. V lost 4 bases, J lost 9 bases, and 8 bases stayed unmatched. In germline, CDR1 is MGHRA, CDR2 YSYEKL. DNA of the CDR3: TGCGCCAGCAGCCCAGGACAGGGGGCGGTTGGGCCCCAGCATTTT. As protein: CASSPGQGAVGPQHF.

This clonotype has ten or more counts. V is TRBV20-1 and J is TRBJ2-7; TRBD2 might be the D (5 bases). CDR3 length: 13 residues. V was shortened by 6 bases and J by 7 bases, with 19 bases between the two germline ends. Germline V gene lookup returns CDR1 DFQATT and CDR2 SNEGSKA (reference sequence). CDR3 amino acids: CSAPQVGRTEQYF. The DNA of the CDR3 is TGCAGTGCCCCCCAAGTGGGGAGAACGGAGCAGTACTTC.

This clonotype was counted only a few times. The rearrangement joins TRBV7-8 to TRBJ2-3, with 12 bases matching TRBD2. CDR1 is SGHVS, CDR2 FQNEAQ, per germline. After removal of 6 bases from V and 3 bases from J, the junction contained 4 bases not matched to a gene. The CDR3 sequence is 15 residues long. The CDR3 loop reads CASRTLAGGTDTQYF. The CDR3, as DNA: TGTGCCAGCAGAACACTAGCGGGGGGTACAGATACGCAGTATTTT.

This clonotype was seen a few times. A read error is possible here, since a much larger clone lies one base away. The gene calls are TRBV11-2 and TRBJ2-7; 8 nucleotides line up with TRBD2. This CDR3 spans 14 amino acids. Per the germline V gene, CDR1 is SGHAT and CDR2 is FQNNGV. The CDR3 spells CVSRSTSVDYEQYF. DNA of the CDR3: TGTGTCAGCAGATCGACTAGCGTGGACTACGAGCAGTACTTC.

Many counts were recorded for this clonotype. The chain employs TRBV30 and TRBJ2-3, with a possible D match to TRBD2 (6 bases). In germline, CDR1 is GTSNPN, CDR2 SVGIG (reference sequence). The CDR3 length is 14 residues. V was pared by 7 bases and J by 0 bases, with 14 bases between. The CDR3 reads CALGGRTSTDTQYF. The CDR3 coding sequence is TGTGCCTTGGGGGGACGGACCAGCACAGATACGCAGTATTTT.

Of note for this clonotype: A read error may be the cause here, since a much bigger clone is one base away. The rearrangement joins TRBV7-9 to TRBJ2-1; D may correspond to TRBD1 or TRBD2 (7 bases each). The germline gives CDR1 SEHNR, CDR2 FQNEAQ (reference sequence). V dropped 4 bases and J dropped 8 bases, with 24 bases sitting between them. The CDR3 covers 17 residues. The CDR3 sequence: CASSSSTTSEGADEQFF. CDR3 bases: TGTGCCAGCAGCTCCTCCACCACTAGCGAGGGGGCCGATGAGCAGTTCTTC. The full variable domain, completed using reference TRBV7-9 and TRBJ2-1, is DTGVSQNPRHKITKRGQNVTFRCDPISEHNRLYWYRQTLGQGPEFLTYFQNEAQLEKSRLLSDRFSAERPKGSFSTLEIQRTEQGDSAMYLCASSSSTTSEGADEQFFGPGTRLTVL.